The rows below give T cell receptor beta chains drawn from one sample of a study of monozygotic twins with inflammatory bowel disease. From the 5' RACE reads, TCRdb lists one entry per CDR3 protein and no DNA. The specimen's table records about 140,000 distinct CDR3 sequences. Sequenced material: blood. The receptors were sampled from a human donor with ulcerative colitis or Crohn's disease, or a healthy co-twin of an affected twin (not recorded which). Both conserved end residues are part of each CDR3. The order of the fields is J gene, V gene, CDR3 protein.

j_call: TRBJ2-3; v_call: TRBV20-1; cdr3_aa: CSARESGVTDTQYF
j_call: TRBJ2-7; v_call: TRBV29-1; cdr3_aa: CSVELGNEQYF
j_call: TRBJ2-3; v_call: TRBV28; cdr3_aa: CASSPDPNRDGDTDTQYF
j_call: TRBJ1-6; v_call: TRBV5-4; cdr3_aa: CASSRPGQGNNSPLHF
j_call: TRBJ2-3; v_call: TRBV18; cdr3_aa: CASSLTQTSGDTDTQYF
j_call: TRBJ2-7; v_call: TRBV2; cdr3_aa: CAIQQRHISYEQYF
j_call: TRBJ1-2; v_call: TRBV15; cdr3_aa: CATSGLTGFYGYTF
j_call: TRBJ2-6; v_call: TRBV5-1; cdr3_aa: CASRPATGANVLTF
j_call: TRBJ2-2; v_call: TRBV7-3; cdr3_aa: CASSSRIPFTGELFF
j_call: TRBJ2-2; v_call: TRBV12-3/TRBV12-4; cdr3_aa: CASSSRGLAGGPVGELFF
j_call: TRBJ2-1; v_call: TRBV4-3; cdr3_aa: CASSQKSSYNEQFF
j_call: TRBJ2-1; v_call: TRBV6-1; cdr3_aa: CASSPQSGGANEQFF
j_call: TRBJ2-5; v_call: TRBV20-1; cdr3_aa: CSAGDPGRSQETQYF
j_call: TRBJ2-5; v_call: TRBV25-1; cdr3_aa: CASSGGGAGQETQYF
j_call: TRBJ2-1; v_call: TRBV5-4; cdr3_aa: CASTPSRDHNEQFF
j_call: TRBJ2-3; v_call: TRBV11-2; cdr3_aa: CASSLLTRGTSRTDTQYF
j_call: TRBJ1-5; v_call: TRBV12-3/TRBV12-4; cdr3_aa: CASSLVYQGSDQPQHF
j_call: TRBJ2-5; v_call: TRBV5-1; cdr3_aa: CASSSGTVEETQYF
j_call: TRBJ2-1; v_call: TRBV14; cdr3_aa: CASSLSGTPFWSYNEQFF
j_call: TRBJ1-1; v_call: TRBV6-2/TRBV6-3; cdr3_aa: CASRDSPNTEAFF
j_call: TRBJ2-3; v_call: TRBV6-2/TRBV6-3; cdr3_aa: CASNTGVSWTDTQYF
j_call: TRBJ1-2; v_call: TRBV6-6; cdr3_aa: CASRREGNGYTF
j_call: TRBJ2-3; v_call: TRBV7-6; cdr3_aa: CASSSTATSTDTQYF
j_call: TRBJ2-7; v_call: TRBV5-1; cdr3_aa: CASARTGQTAYEQYF
j_call: TRBJ2-1; v_call: TRBV5-1; cdr3_aa: CASSSAGTQAWGQFF
j_call: TRBJ2-1; v_call: TRBV3-1; cdr3_aa: CASSQDGIFSSYNEQFF
j_call: TRBJ2-7; v_call: TRBV5-1; cdr3_aa: CASSQGRKTYEQYF
j_call: TRBJ2-2; v_call: TRBV7-9; cdr3_aa: CASSSLGTNTGELFF
j_call: TRBJ2-5; v_call: TRBV5-1; cdr3_aa: CASSSANLLGRETQYF
j_call: TRBJ2-1; v_call: TRBV20-1; cdr3_aa: CSAKPRTGGDDEQFF
j_call: TRBJ2-3; v_call: TRBV4-2; cdr3_aa: CASSKDPAGGGTDTQYF
j_call: TRBJ1-3; v_call: TRBV7-2; cdr3_aa: CASSPWGASVSGNTIYF
j_call: TRBJ2-7; v_call: TRBV18; cdr3_aa: CASSPTPRDSLYF
j_call: TRBJ2-3; v_call: TRBV6-4; cdr3_aa: CASSGSSSTDTQYF
j_call: TRBJ1-5; v_call: TRBV4-3; cdr3_aa: CASSPEVGQPQHF
j_call: TRBJ1-5; v_call: TRBV6-2/TRBV6-3; cdr3_aa: CASSYSLVGINQPQHF
j_call: TRBJ2-2; v_call: TRBV28; cdr3_aa: CASSLFGELFF
j_call: TRBJ2-3; v_call: TRBV5-1; cdr3_aa: CASSHRQGRADTQYF
j_call: TRBJ1-2; v_call: TRBV30; cdr3_aa: CAWAYNYGYTF
j_call: TRBJ1-5; v_call: TRBV10-3; cdr3_aa: CAISQGLSNQPQHF
j_call: TRBJ1-3; v_call: TRBV6-1; cdr3_aa: CASSPRVSGNTIYF
j_call: TRBJ1-5; v_call: TRBV12-3/TRBV12-4; cdr3_aa: CASSRIQGSNQPQHF
j_call: TRBJ2-7; v_call: TRBV12-3/TRBV12-4; cdr3_aa: CASSSTIFTGQYF
j_call: TRBJ2-1; v_call: TRBV9; cdr3_aa: CASSALAGFSYNEQFF
j_call: TRBJ1-5; v_call: TRBV5-1; cdr3_aa: CASSEQGSQPQHF
j_call: TRBJ1-5; v_call: TRBV15; cdr3_aa: CATSRNLDREYQPQHF
j_call: TRBJ1-5; v_call: TRBV20-1; cdr3_aa: CSAPATTRGNQPQHF
j_call: TRBJ2-7; v_call: TRBV7-8; cdr3_aa: CASSFIRSYEQYF
j_call: TRBJ1-1; v_call: TRBV20-1; cdr3_aa: CSARDVAQGGQAFF
j_call: TRBJ1-6; v_call: TRBV5-4; cdr3_aa: CASSSLQGTGSSYNSPLHF
j_call: TRBJ1-1; v_call: TRBV10-2; cdr3_aa: CASSLDRKMNTEAFF